One and the same sample provided the 27 T cell receptor beta chains below, sequenced in a study of T cell responses to AZD1222 COVID-19 vaccine. Measured with immunoSEQ multiplex PCR; TCRdb has only the in-frame clones, and not every one. The sample includes fewer than 100,000 clones, roughly 90% of them seen just once. The sample here was peripheral blood, taken on day 0 of AZD1222 vaccination. All receptors derive from an adult in good health.

V usage is TRBV15 and J usage is TRBJ2-7; D might be TRBD2 (5 bases). Germline V gene lookup returns CDR1 LNHNV and CDR2 YYDKDF (reference sequence). The CDR3 totals 12 residues. With 5 bases removed from V and 5 bases from J, the gap between germline ends came to 10 bases. Here the CDR3 DNA reads TGTGCCACCAGCTCGGGGAAAGACGAGCAGTACTTC. Amino acids: CATSSGKDEQYF.

V usage is TRBV6-2 or TRBV6-3 and J usage is TRBJ1-1; D ambiguous. Trimming took 0 bases from V and 7 from J, leaving 15 bases between them. CDR1 and CDR2 (germline): MNHEY, SVGEGT. The CDR3 totals 15 residues. The CDR3 DNA is TGTGCCAGCAGTTACTCCCCAGGATTCCTGGATGAAGCTTTCTTT. As protein: CASSYSPGFLDEAFF.

The sample holds a few counts of this clone. The chain is built from TRBV7-6 and TRBJ2-1; 10 bases line up with TRBD2. Trimming at V came to 6 bases and at J to 9 bases, leaving 11 bases not matched to a gene. Germline V gene lookup returns CDR1 SGHVS and CDR2 FNYEAQ. CDR3 size: 15 residues. CDR3 sequence: CASSLGLAGVVEQFF. The CDR3 DNA reads TGTGCCAGCAGTTTGGGTCTAGCGGGAGTGGTTGAGCAGTTCTTC.

For the CDR3, the DNA is TGTGCCAGCACCCTGAGTCCTAGCGGGACCAATGAGCAGTTCTTC. Encoded protein: CASTLSPSGTNEQFF. The chain recombines TRBV2 with TRBJ2-1, with 9 nucleotides matching TRBD2. Looked up from germline, CDR1 is SNHLY and CDR2 is FYNNEI. The CDR3 spans 15 residues. V shed 7 bases and J 6 bases; nucleotides not matched to a gene: 10. Variable domain in full (rest from reference TRBV2 and TRBJ2-1): EPEVTQTPSHQVTQMGQEVILRCVPISNHLYFYWYRQILGQKVEFLVSFYNNEISEKSEIFDDQFSVERPDGSNFTLKIRSTKLEDSAMYFCASTLSPSGTNEQFFGPGTRLTVL.

This clone was seen more than once but under ten times. The rearrangement uses TRBV19 and TRBJ1-2; D remains ambiguous. Germline CDR1 and CDR2: LNHDA and SQIVND (reference sequence). V lost 4 bases to trimming and J lost 3 bases, with 3 bases between them. The CDR3 has 11 residues. CDR3 nucleotides: TGTGCCAGTAGTAGGGACTATGGCTACACCTTC. Residues: CASSRDYGYTF.

The chain joins TRBV24-1 to TRBJ2-2; D is unclear. Trimming took off 1 base at V and 6 bases at J, with 8 bases between the two ends. The CDR3 spans 14 residues. From germline, CDR1 is KGHDR and CDR2 SFDVKD. CDR3 amino acids: CATSDFAGPGELFF. The CDR3 bases are TGTGCCACCAGTGATTTTGCCGGCCCCGGGGAGCTGTTTTTT.

This chain links TRBV5-1 with TRBJ1-2; D ambiguous. In germline, CDR1 is SGHRS, CDR2 YFSETQ. This CDR3 has 16 amino acids. V lost 4 bases to trimming and J lost 5 bases, with 21 bases between them. The CDR3 coding sequence is TGCGCCAGCAGCGCACAAGAGTTTAATAAGGATTATGGCTACACCTTC. Its protein is CASSAQEFNKDYGYTF.

This clone turned up a few times. The chain joins TRBV27 to TRBJ2-3; a weak D match, TRBD1 (6 bases). V gave up 6 bases and J gave up 1 base, with 14 bases separating them. CDR1 is MNHEY, CDR2 SMNVEV, per germline (reference sequence). The CDR3 spans 15 residues. The CDR3: CASSRGGEGTDTQYF. CDR3 nucleotides: TGTGCCAGCAGCCGAGGGGGTGAGGGCACAGATACGCAGTATTTT.

In its sample, this clone was seen a few times. CDR3 sequence reads: CASSLRGQGAEEQYF. The CDR3 DNA reads as TGTGCCAGCAGCTTACGGGGACAGGGGGCGGAAGAGCAGTACTTC. The V and J genes are TRBV7-2 and TRBJ2-7; 12 positions agree with TRBD1. V gave up 2 bases and J gave up 7 bases; unmatched junction bases: 6. This CDR3 comprises 15 residues. Per germline, CDR1 SGHTA and CDR2 FQGNSA. Complete variable domain (other parts from reference TRBV7-2 and TRBJ2-7): GAGVSQSPSNKVTEKGKDVELRCDPISGHTALYWYRQSLGQGLEFLIYFQGNSAPDKSGLPSDRFSAERTGGSVSTLTIQRTQQEDSAVYLCASSLRGQGAEEQYFGPGTRLTVT.

This clone occurred a few times. The V gene is TRBV9, the J gene TRBJ1-3; D remains ambiguous. Trimming stripped 4 bases from V and 0 bases from J, with 20 bases between. The germline V gene has CDR1 SGDLS and CDR2 YYNGEE. The CDR3 is made up of 18 amino acids. In nucleotides, the CDR3 is TGTGCCAGCAGCCCCGGGGATTATGCGGGGAGCTCTGGAAACACCATATATTTT. Encoded protein: CASSPGDYAGSSGNTIYF. Complete variable domain (other parts from reference TRBV9 and TRBJ1-3): DSGVTQTPKHLITATGQRVTLRCSPRSGDLSVYWYQQSLDQGLQFLIQYYNGEERAKGNILERFSAQQFPDLHSELNLSSLELGDSALYFCASSPGDYAGSSGNTIYFGEGSWLTVV.

The V and J genes are TRBV11-2 and TRBJ1-5; D gene unclear. V lost 2 bases, J lost 1 base, and 18 bases lay in between. The CDR3 contains 18 residues. CDR1 and CDR2 from the germline V gene are SGHAT and FQNNGV. CDR3 residues: CASSLWSVRIGSNQPQHF. The CDR3 nucleotides are TGTGCCAGCAGCTTATGGTCGGTCAGGATTGGGAGCAATCAGCCCCAGCATTTT.

The chain has TRBV19 and TRBJ1-6; no clear D. CDR1 LNHDA and CDR2 SQIVND come from the germline V gene (reference sequence). The CDR3 length is 15 residues. The V gene lost 7 bases and the J gene lost 6 bases, with 16 bases spanning the gap. The CDR3 nucleotides read TGTGCCAGTACCATGGGCGGAATCGGTAATTCACCCCTCCACTTT. Translated, it gives CASTMGGIGNSPLHF.

The genes are TRBV28 and TRBJ2-7; possible D gene TRBD1, 6 bases. The CDR3 contains 13 residues. The V gene lost 8 bases and the J gene lost 1 base, with 12 bases spanning the gap. Germline CDR1 is MDHEN and CDR2 is SYDVKM. The DNA for the CDR3 is TGTGCCAGCTTTCGGACAGAGTCCTACGAGCAGTACTTC. It translates to CASFRTESYEQYF.

The table lists this clone with a few counts. The chain has TRBV15 and TRBJ1-6, with D possibly being TRBD1 (6 bases). Trimming left V 5 bases short and J 6 bases short, with 11 bases between. There are 14 residues in the CDR3. Germline values: CDR1 LNHNV, CDR2 YYDKDF (reference sequence). For the CDR3, the DNA is TGTGCCACCAGCTTCGGGACACCTAATTCACCCCTCCACTTT. It specifies CATSFGTPNSPLHF.

This chain links TRBV7-3 with TRBJ1-1; D unresolved. The CDR3 covers 14 residues. CDR1 is SGHTA, CDR2 FQGTGA, per germline. The V end lost 5 bases, the J end lost 6 bases, and 16 bases lay between the germline ends. The CDR3 DNA sequence: TGTGCCAGCAGCCCAATGGTAGGGAGCCCTGAAGCTTTCTTT. Amino acid sequence: CASSPMVGSPEAFF.

This chain uses TRBV5-5 with TRBJ1-4, with D tentatively TRBD1 (5 bases). From germline, CDR1 is SGHKS and CDR2 YYEKEE (reference sequence). Deletions cut 1 base from V and 8 bases from J, with 21 bases between. The CDR3 consists of 17 residues. CDR3 DNA: TGTGCCAGCAGCTTGAGGGTCAGGGCCTATACCCAGGAAAAACTGTTTTTT. It specifies CASSLRVRAYTQEKLFF.

The chain couples TRBV5-1 to TRBJ2-2; possible D gene TRBD2, 6 bases. The V gene lost 7 bases and the J gene lost 0 bases, with 7 bases spanning the gap. The CDR3 covers 13 residues. Germline-derived CDR1 and CDR2 are SGHRS and YFSETQ. Written as DNA, the CDR3 is TGCGCCAGCGGGACTTCGAACACCGGGGAGCTGTTTTTT. It is translated as CASGTSNTGELFF.

The chain combines TRBV11-2 with TRBJ2-6; D is undetermined. The CDR3 spans 13 residues. Germline lookup yields CDR1 SGHAT and CDR2 FQNNGV. The ends were cut back, 7 bases at V and 0 bases at J, with 4 bases in the middle. The CDR3 is CASTLSGANVLTF. Written as DNA, the CDR3 is TGTGCCAGCACCCTCTCTGGGGCCAACGTCCTGACTTTC.

Here the CDR3 reads CASSPTSGGAEQYF. In DNA, the CDR3 is TGTGCCAGCTCACCGACTAGCGGGGGGGCCGAGCAGTACTTC. The genes are TRBV18 and TRBJ2-7; 14 nucleotides agree with TRBD2. Germline V gene data show CDR1 as KGHSH and CDR2 as LQKENI. The length of the CDR3 is 14 residues. Germline trimming cut 3 bases from V and 6 bases from J; bases unmatched to any gene: 1.

The J gene is TRBJ2-5, the V gene TRBV6-1, with 7 bases identical to TRBD1. J was trimmed by 7 bases and V by 3 bases; bases with no gene match: 11. The CDR3 is made up of 15 amino acids. The germline V gene encodes CDR1 MNHNS and CDR2 SASEGT. Written as DNA, the CDR3 is TGTGCCAGCAGTGAGGTGGACAGGTCCAGAGGGACCCAGTACTTC. This gives the protein CASSEVDRSRGTQYF.

The chain couples TRBV2 to TRBJ1-5; D remains ambiguous. The germline CDR1 and CDR2 sequences are SNHLY and FYNNEI. With 1 base removed from V and 4 bases from J, the gap between germline ends came to 8 bases. The CDR3 runs 14 residues. The CDR3 sequence: CASSEGRQNQPQHF. For the CDR3, the DNA is TGTGCCAGCAGTGAAGGGCGGCAGAATCAGCCCCAGCATTTT.

The rearrangement uses TRBV7-2 and TRBJ2-1, with 16 bases identical to TRBD2. This CDR3 spans 18 amino acids. CDR1 and CDR2 from the germline V gene are SGHTA and FQGNSA. With V trimmed by 5 bases and J by 0 bases, 4 bases remained unmatched. This CDR3 is CASSKGTSGRASYNEQFF. CDR3 DNA: TGTGCCAGCAGCAAAGGGACTAGCGGGAGGGCCTCCTACAATGAGCAGTTCTTC.

The rearrangement joins TRBV28 to TRBJ2-7; TRBD2 matches at 7 bases. J gave up 0 bases and V 6 bases, and 11 bases lay outside the gene matches. The CDR3 runs 16 residues. Germline V gene sequence: CDR1 MDHEN, CDR2 SYDVKM. Here the CDR3 DNA reads TGTGCCAGCAGCAGATGGACGGGAGGCGCCTCCTACGAGCAGTACTTC. Translation: CASSRWTGGASYEQYF.

The rearrangement uses TRBV27 and TRBJ2-5, with D perhaps being TRBD1 or TRBD2 (5 bases each). The CDR3 runs 14 residues. Germline V CDR1 and CDR2: MNHEY, SMNVEV (reference sequence). Trimming shortened V by 6 bases and J by 5 bases, and 16 bases separated the two germline ends. CDR3 sequence: CASRARGAGETQYF. The CDR3 nucleotides are TGTGCCAGCAGGGCGAGGGGCGCAGGGGAGACCCAGTACTTC.

CDR3 protein: CASSLGRRPARPQHF. The CDR3 DNA is TGTGCCAGCAGCTTAGGAAGAAGGCCAGCTCGGCCCCAGCATTTT. The rearrangement uses TRBV7-8 and TRBJ1-5; D uncertain. The CDR3 has 15 amino acids. V was clipped by 1 base and J by 9 bases, with 16 bases between them. CDR1 and CDR2 (germline): SGHVS, FQNEAQ.

The V and J genes are TRBV2 and TRBJ1-5; 7 bases line up with TRBD1. The J segment lost 5 bases and the V segment lost 7 bases, leaving 8 bases of the junction unmatched. Germline CDR1 is SNHLY and CDR2 is FYNNEI. The CDR3 spans 14 residues. The CDR3 region is CASTRDRNDQPQHF. The CDR3 DNA reads as TGTGCCAGCACCAGGGACAGAAACGATCAGCCCCAGCATTTT.

The chain uses TRBV5-6 and TRBJ1-3; tentative D call: TRBD1 (5 bases). The CDR3 has 14 residues. The germline V gene encodes CDR1 SGHDT and CDR2 YYEEEE. Trimming shortened V by 1 base and J by 2 bases, and 7 bases separated the two germline ends. This CDR3 is CASSLWGAGNTIYF. CDR3 in DNA: TGTGCCAGCAGCTTGTGGGGGGCTGGAAACACCATATATTTT. The whole variable domain, filled in from reference TRBV5-6 and TRBJ1-3, reads DAGVTQSPTHLIKTRGQQVTLRCSPKSGHDTVSWYQQALGQGPQFIFQYYEEEERQRGNFPDRFSGHQFPNYSSELNVNALLLGDSALYLCASSLWGAGNTIYFGEGSWLTVV.